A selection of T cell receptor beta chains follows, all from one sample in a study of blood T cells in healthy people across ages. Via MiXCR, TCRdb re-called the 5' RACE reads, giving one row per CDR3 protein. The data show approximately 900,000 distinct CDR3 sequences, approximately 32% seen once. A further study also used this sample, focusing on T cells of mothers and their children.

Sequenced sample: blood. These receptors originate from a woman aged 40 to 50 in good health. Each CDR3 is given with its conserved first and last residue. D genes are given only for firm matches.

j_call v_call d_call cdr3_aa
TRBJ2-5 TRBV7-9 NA CASSYQGTETQYF
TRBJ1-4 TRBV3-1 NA CASSHLEKLFF
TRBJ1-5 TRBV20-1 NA CSARDPAGNPNQPQHF
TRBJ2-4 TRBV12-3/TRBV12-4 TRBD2 CANSLSGENIQYF
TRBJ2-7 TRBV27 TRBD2 CASSLSRTRRDREQYF
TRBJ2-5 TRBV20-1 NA CSAGLIQGTETQYF
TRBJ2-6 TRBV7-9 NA CASSLSEAGANVPTF
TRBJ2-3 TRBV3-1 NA CASSQVAVPSTDTQYF
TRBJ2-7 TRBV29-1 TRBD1 CSVGTGGYEQYF
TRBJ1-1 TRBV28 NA CASTGHSNTEAFF
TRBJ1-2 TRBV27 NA CASSLWGEYENGYTF
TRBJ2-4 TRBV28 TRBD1 CASSSPGQAAKNIQYF
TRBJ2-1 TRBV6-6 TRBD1 CASRGRDRGVFGQFF
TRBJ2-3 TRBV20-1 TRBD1 CSARDRSGTDTQYF
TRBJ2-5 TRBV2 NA CASSVAPQAQYF
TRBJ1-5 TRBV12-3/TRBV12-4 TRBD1 CASSWTGGGQPQHF
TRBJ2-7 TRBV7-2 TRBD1 CASSSDRGYEQYF
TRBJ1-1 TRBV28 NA CASLEPGGNTEAFF
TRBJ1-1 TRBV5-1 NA CASSFTAGTGLSSNTEAFF
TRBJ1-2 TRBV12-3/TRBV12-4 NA CASSPQRLAGYTF
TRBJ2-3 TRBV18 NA CASSPREIQLLSPSDTQYF
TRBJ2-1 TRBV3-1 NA CASTRPGSEQFF
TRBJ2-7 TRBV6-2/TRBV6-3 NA CASSYPLVGGNEQYF
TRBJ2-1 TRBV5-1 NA CASSFRLMGDEQFF
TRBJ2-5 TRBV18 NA CASSHVARTGGEETQYF
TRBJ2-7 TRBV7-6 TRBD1 CASSLGTGDIYEQYF
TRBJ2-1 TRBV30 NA CAWSAQGRGSYNEQFF
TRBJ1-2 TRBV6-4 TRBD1 CASSDSPGTGIDGYTF
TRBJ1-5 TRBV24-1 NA CATSQVNQPQHF
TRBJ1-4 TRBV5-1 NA CASRRQEENEKLFF
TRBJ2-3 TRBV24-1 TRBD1 CATSDFVDIGRTGNIDTQYF
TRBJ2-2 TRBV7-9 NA CASSSRSRTGELFF
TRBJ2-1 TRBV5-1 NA CASSLSGGASYNEQFF
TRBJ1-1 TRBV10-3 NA CASGGTLNTEAFF
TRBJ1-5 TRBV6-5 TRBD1 CASSQGGAPQHF
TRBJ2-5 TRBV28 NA CASSLDQGSLQETQYF
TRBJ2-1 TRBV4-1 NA CASSQVGAANEQFF
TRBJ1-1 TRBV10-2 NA CASSEPGKNTEAFF
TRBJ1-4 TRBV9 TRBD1 CASSGTGTVGEKLFF
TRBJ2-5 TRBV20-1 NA CSAKGGSIYEQYF
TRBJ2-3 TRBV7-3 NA CASSFASGTDTQYF
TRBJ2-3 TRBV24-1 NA CATSDLANDDTQYF
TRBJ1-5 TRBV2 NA CASTTPAQPQHF
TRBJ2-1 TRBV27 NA CASSLYTGFGDEQFF
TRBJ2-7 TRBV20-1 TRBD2 CSDQGRTSGEQYF
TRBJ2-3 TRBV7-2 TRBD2 CASSLQRGGRGDTQYF